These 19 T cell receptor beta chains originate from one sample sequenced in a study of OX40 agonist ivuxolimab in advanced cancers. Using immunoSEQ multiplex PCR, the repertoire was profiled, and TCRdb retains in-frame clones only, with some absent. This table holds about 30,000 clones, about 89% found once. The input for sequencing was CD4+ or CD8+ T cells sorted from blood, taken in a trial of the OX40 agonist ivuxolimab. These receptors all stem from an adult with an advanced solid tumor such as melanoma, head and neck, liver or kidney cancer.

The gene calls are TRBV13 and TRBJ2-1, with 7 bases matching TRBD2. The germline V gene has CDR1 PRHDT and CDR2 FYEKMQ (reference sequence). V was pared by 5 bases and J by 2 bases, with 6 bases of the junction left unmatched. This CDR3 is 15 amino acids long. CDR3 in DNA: TGTGCCAGCAGCAACACTAGCGAACCCTACAATGAGCAGTTCTTC. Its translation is CASSNTSEPYNEQFF.

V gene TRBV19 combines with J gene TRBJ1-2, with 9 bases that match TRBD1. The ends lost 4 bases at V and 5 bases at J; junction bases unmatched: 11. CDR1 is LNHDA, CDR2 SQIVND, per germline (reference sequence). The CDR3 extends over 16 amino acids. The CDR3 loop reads CASSTYLYRGQYGYTF. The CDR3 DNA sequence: TGTGCCAGTAGTACGTACCTTTACAGGGGGCAGTATGGCTACACCTTC.

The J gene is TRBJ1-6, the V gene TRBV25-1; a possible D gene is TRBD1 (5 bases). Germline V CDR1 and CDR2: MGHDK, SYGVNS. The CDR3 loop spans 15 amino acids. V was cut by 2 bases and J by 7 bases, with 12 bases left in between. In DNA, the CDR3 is TGTGCCAGCAGTGAACCCCGACAGTCCAATTCACCCCTCCACTTT. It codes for CASSEPRQSNSPLHF.

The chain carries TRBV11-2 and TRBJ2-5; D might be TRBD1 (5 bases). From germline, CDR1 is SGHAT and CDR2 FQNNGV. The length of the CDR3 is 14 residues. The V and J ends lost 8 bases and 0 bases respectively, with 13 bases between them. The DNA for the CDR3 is TGTGCCAGCCTAAAGCAGGGATACCAAGAGACCCAGTACTTC. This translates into CASLKQGYQETQYF.

The CDR3 bases are TGTGCCAGCAGCTTAGCCTCAGTGTCAGCTGAAGCTTTCTTT. Residues: CASSLASVSAEAFF. The chain recombines TRBV7-9 with TRBJ1-1, with D hard to call. This CDR3 has 14 amino acids. Per the germline V gene, CDR1 is SEHNR and CDR2 is FQNEAQ (reference sequence). With 0 bases removed from V and 6 bases from J, the gap between germline ends came to 11 bases.

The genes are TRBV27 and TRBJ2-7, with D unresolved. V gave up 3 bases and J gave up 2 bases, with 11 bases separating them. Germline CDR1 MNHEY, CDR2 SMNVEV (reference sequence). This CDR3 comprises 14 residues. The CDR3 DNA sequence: TGTGCCAGCAGTTTCGCGGACGAAGCCTACGAGCAGTACTTC. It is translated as CASSFADEAYEQYF.

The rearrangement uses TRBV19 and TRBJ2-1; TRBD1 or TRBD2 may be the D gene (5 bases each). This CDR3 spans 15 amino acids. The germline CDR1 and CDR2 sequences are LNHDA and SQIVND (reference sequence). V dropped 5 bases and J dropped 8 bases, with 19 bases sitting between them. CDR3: CASSSGPGALDEQFF. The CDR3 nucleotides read TGTGCCAGTAGTTCGGGACCCGGGGCGTTGGATGAGCAGTTCTTC.

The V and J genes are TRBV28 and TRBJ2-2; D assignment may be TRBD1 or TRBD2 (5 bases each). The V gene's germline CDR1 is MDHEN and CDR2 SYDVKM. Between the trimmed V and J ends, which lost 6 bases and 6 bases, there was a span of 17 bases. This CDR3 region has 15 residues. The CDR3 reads CASSYRGTRAGELFF. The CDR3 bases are TGTGCCAGCAGCTATAGAGGGACGAGGGCCGGGGAGCTGTTTTTT.

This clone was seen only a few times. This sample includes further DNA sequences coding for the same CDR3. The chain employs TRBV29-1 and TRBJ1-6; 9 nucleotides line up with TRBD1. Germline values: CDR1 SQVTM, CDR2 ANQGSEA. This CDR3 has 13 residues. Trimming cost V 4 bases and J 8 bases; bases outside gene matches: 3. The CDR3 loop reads CSVGTGEDSPLHF. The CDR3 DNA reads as TGCAGCGTTGGGACAGGGGAGGATTCACCCCTCCACTTT.

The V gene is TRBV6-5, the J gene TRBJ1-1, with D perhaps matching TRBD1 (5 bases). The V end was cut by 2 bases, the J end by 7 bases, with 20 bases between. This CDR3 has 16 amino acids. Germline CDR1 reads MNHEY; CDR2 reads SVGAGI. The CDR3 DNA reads TGTGCCAGCAGTTACCACCCAGGAGAGGGACGCGTTGAAGCTTTCTTT. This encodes CASSYHPGEGRVEAFF.

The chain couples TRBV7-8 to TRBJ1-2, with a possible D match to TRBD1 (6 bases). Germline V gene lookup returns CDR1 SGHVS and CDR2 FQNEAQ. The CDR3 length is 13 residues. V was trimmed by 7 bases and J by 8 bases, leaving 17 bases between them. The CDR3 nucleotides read TGTGCCAGCACACAGGGAGGTCTTTGGGGCTACACCTTC. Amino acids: CASTQGGLWGYTF.

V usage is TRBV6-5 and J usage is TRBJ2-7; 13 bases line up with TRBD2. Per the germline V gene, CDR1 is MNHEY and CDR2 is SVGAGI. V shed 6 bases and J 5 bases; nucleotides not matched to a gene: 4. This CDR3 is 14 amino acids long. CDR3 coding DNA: TGTGCCAGCAGAGAGGGGACTAGCGGGAACGAGCAGTACTTC. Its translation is CASREGTSGNEQYF.

CDR3 in amino acids: CASSVEEAGGLYNEQFF. In nucleotides, the CDR3 is TGTGCCAGCAGCGTAGAGGAAGCGGGGGGTCTCTACAATGAGCAGTTCTTC. The rearrangement links TRBV9 to TRBJ2-1; 9 bases fit TRBD2. V gave up 0 bases and J gave up 3 bases; unmatched junction bases: 7. The CDR3 totals 17 residues. Germline V lookup: CDR1 SGDLS, CDR2 YYNGEE.

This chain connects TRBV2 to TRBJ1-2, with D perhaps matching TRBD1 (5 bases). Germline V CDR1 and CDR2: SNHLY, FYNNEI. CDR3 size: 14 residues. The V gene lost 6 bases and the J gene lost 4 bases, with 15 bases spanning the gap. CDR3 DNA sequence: TGTGCCAGCAGGGCGGGGCAGCGCATCTATGGCTACACCTTC. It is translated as CASRAGQRIYGYTF. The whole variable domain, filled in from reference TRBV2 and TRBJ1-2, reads EPEVTQTPSHQVTQMGQEVILRCVPISNHLYFYWYRQILGQKVEFLVSFYNNEISEKSEIFDDQFSVERPDGSNFTLKIRSTKLEDSAMYFCASRAGQRIYGYTFGSGTRLTVV.

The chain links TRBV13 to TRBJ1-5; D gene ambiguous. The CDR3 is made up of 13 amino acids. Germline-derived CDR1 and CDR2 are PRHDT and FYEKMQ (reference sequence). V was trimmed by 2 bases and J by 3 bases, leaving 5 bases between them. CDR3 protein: CASSLQANQPQHF. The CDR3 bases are TGTGCCAGCAGCTTACAAGCCAATCAGCCCCAGCATTTT.

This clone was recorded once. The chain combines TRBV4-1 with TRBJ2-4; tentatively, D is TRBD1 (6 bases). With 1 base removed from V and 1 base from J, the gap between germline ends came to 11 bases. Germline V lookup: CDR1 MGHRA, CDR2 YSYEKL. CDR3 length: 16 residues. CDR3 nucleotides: TGCGCCAGCAGCCAAGGTTCTCAGGGGGCCAAAAACATTCAGTACTTC. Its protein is CASSQGSQGAKNIQYF.

CDR3 in DNA: TGTGCCAGCAGCTTAGGAGGTGCAGATACGCAGTATTTT. Protein product: CASSLGGADTQYF. This chain uses TRBV13 with TRBJ2-3, with D hard to call. The CDR3 is 13 amino acids. The ends were cut back, 0 bases at V and 4 bases at J, with 5 bases in the middle. Germline CDR1 reads PRHDT; CDR2 reads FYEKMQ (reference sequence).

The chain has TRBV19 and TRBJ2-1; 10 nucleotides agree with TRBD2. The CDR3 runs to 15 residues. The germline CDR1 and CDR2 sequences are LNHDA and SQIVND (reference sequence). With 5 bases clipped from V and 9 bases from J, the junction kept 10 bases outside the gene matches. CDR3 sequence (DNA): TGTGCCAGTAGTTACCCAGCGGGAGGGACGGTTGAGCAGTTCTTC. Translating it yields CASSYPAGGTVEQFF. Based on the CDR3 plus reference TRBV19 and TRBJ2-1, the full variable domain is DGGITQSPKYLFRKEGQNVTLSCEQNLNHDAMYWYRQDPGQGLRLIYYSQIVNDFQKGDIAEGYSVSREKKESFPLTVTSAQKNPTAFYLCASSYPAGGTVEQFFGPGTRLTVL.

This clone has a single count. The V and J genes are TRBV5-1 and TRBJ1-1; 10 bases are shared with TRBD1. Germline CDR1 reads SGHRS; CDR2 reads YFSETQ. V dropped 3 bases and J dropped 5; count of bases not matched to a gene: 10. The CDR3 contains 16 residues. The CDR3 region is CASSWTGTGAGTEAFF. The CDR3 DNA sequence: TGCGCCAGCAGCTGGACCGGGACAGGGGCGGGTACTGAAGCTTTCTTT.